Listed below are T cell receptor beta chains from one sample, sequenced in a study of blood T cell repertoires in COVID-19. The data were produced by immunoSEQ multiplex PCR, yet TCRdb's version contains in-frame clones alone and is incomplete. Here the sample spans some 160,000 clones, around three quarters being singletons. Sequencing was carried out using peripheral blood. These receptors all stem from a man aged 70-80 years with active or convalescent COVID-19. Both conserved end residues are part of each CDR3. A D gene is named only where the DNA matches it firmly. Not every row has a clone size; where given, it reads once, few, many or a size class.

J	D	size	V	DNA	CDR3
TRBJ2-1	TRBD2	NA	TRBV5-1	TGCGCCAGCAGCTCCGGACTAGCGGCCAGGAATGAGCAGTTCTTC	CASSSGLAARNEQFF
TRBJ2-1	TRBD2	NA	TRBV7-2	TGTGCCAGCAGCTCCGGGGGAGGGGCTGAGCAGTTCTTC	CASSSGGGAEQFF
TRBJ2-5	TRBD2	NA	TRBV29-1	TGCAGCGTACCTAGCGGATTCCAAGAGACCCAGTACTTC	CSVPSGFQETQYF
TRBJ1-6	TRBD1	NA	TRBV30	TGTGCCTGGAGTCCCCGGGTGGGACAGATTTATTCACCCCTCCACTTT	CAWSPRVGQIYSPLHF
TRBJ2-6	NA	NA	TRBV6-5	TGTGCCAGCAGCGGGACTGTCTCTGGGGCCAACGTCCTGACTTTC	CASSGTVSGANVLTF
TRBJ1-2	NA	once	TRBV30	TGTGCCTGGAGAATGAGGGAGATAGACTATGGCTACACCTTC	CAWRMREIDYGYTF
TRBJ1-2	TRBD1	once	TRBV30	TGTGCTCAGACAGGGGGCGCGGATGGCTACACCTTC	CAQTGGADGYTF
TRBJ1-6	TRBD1	NA	TRBV18	TGTGCCAGCTCACCTGGACAGGGCTTAAATTCACCCCTCCACTTT	CASSPGQGLNSPLHF
TRBJ1-1	NA	NA	TRBV10-1	TGCGCCAGCAGTCCTAGCGTGAACACTGAAGCTTTCTTT	CASSPSVNTEAFF
TRBJ2-3	TRBD1	NA	TRBV7-9	TGTGCCAGCAGCCCCCCCTGGGGACAGGGGGCAACAGATACGCAGTATTTT	CASSPPWGQGATDTQYF
TRBJ2-7	TRBD2	NA	TRBV7-2	TGTGCCAGCAGAGGGGGACTAGCGGGAGGGCCGGGCGAGCAGTACTTC	CASRGGLAGGPGEQYF
TRBJ2-7	NA	NA	TRBV2	TGTGCCAGCAGTGAACAAGGAGACTCCTACGAGCAGTACTTC	CASSEQGDSYEQYF
TRBJ2-7	NA	NA	TRBV12-3/TRBV12-4	TGTGCCAGCAGTTTATCGACACCCTACGAGCAGTACTTC	CASSLSTPYEQYF
TRBJ1-2	NA	once	TRBV11-2	TGTGCCAGCAGCTTAGGGCAGGGGTATGGCTACACCTTC	CASSLGQGYGYTF
TRBJ1-2	TRBD1	NA	TRBV5-1	TGCGCCAGCAGCCCCGGGACAGGGAATGGCTACACCTTC	CASSPGTGNGYTF
TRBJ2-3	NA	NA	TRBV6-5	TGTGCCAGCACCGGAGGTAGTGCAGATACGCAGTATTTT	CASTGGSADTQYF
TRBJ1-4	NA	NA	TRBV4-1	TGCGCCAGCAGCCAAGCCCATTGGGCCCAAGGCGAAAAACTGTTTTTT	CASSQAHWAQGEKLFF
TRBJ2-7	TRBD1	NA	TRBV5-1	TGCGCCAGCAGCTTGGCGGGTTACGGGACAGGGGAGCAGTACTTC	CASSLAGYGTGEQYF
TRBJ1-3	NA	NA	TRBV5-4	TGTGCCAGCAGCTTGGAGGGGATCTCTGGAAACACCATATATTTT	CASSLEGISGNTIYF
TRBJ1-1	TRBD1	NA	TRBV5-1	TGCGCCAGCAGACCGGGACAGGGAGTACAGCCGTACACTGAAGCTTTCTTT	CASRPGQGVQPYTEAFF
TRBJ1-5	NA	NA	TRBV6-6	TGTGCCAGCAGTCGCCCGCGGGGAAGGGGTAGCAATCAGCCCCAGCATTTT	CASSRPRGRGSNQPQHF
TRBJ1-2	TRBD1	NA	TRBV6-1	TGTGCCAGCAGTGAAGCCCCGGGTTGGCCCGGGACAGACTATGGCTACACCTTC	CASSEAPGWPGTDYGYTF
TRBJ2-2	NA	NA	TRBV4-2	TGTGCCAGCAGCCCTTCTACTAGCTCTGGCGGGGAGCTGTTTTTT	CASSPSTSSGGELFF
TRBJ1-2	NA	NA	TRBV6-1	TGTGCCAGCAGTGAAGGTACAGGCCGATATGGCTACACCTTC	CASSEGTGRYGYTF
TRBJ1-3	NA	NA	TRBV5-1	TGCGCCAGCAGCTTGGAGCGTGCCCCTGGAAACACCATATATTTT	CASSLERAPGNTIYF
TRBJ1-1	NA	NA	TRBV9	TGTGCCAGCAGCGTCGGGAGGGACACTGAAGCTTTCTTT	CASSVGRDTEAFF
TRBJ2-3	TRBD2	once	TRBV5-1	TGCGCCAGCAGCTCACAGCGGGGGAACACAGATACGCAGTATTTT	CASSSQRGNTDTQYF
TRBJ1-2	TRBD1	NA	TRBV2	TGTGCCAGCAGCTCCGGACAGGGGGTGATGAGGTATGGCTACACCTTC	CASSSGQGVMRYGYTF
TRBJ1-2	NA	NA	TRBV5-4	TGTGCCAGCAGCCGGACAGATAACTATGGCTACACCTTC	CASSRTDNYGYTF
TRBJ2-3	NA	NA	TRBV7-2	TGTGCCAGCAGCTTAGCGGTTGGCGGGGCCAGCACAGATACGCAGTATTTT	CASSLAVGGASTDTQYF
TRBJ1-2	NA	NA	TRBV12-2	TGTGCAAGTCGCTTAGGGTTCAGAGCCAGGACAGCGAATGGCTACACCTTC	CASRLGFRARTANGYTF
TRBJ2-5	NA	NA	TRBV19	TGTGCCAGTAGCCCGCGGGGATCTGGGACCCAGTACTTC	CASSPRGSGTQYF
TRBJ2-5	TRBD2	NA	TRBV9	TGTGCCAGCAGCGTTAGCGGGAGTCAAGAGACCCAGTACTTC	CASSVSGSQETQYF
TRBJ2-1	NA	NA	TRBV19	TGTGCCAGTAGTTCACAAGGGGGGGGTGGCGGTGAGCAGTTCTTC	CASSSQGGGGGEQFF
TRBJ2-7	TRBD1	NA	TRBV7-8	TGTGCCAGCAGCCGACAGGGCCTTCCCCTCCTAAGCTCCTACGAGCAGTACTTC	CASSRQGLPLLSSYEQYF
TRBJ2-7	TRBD1	NA	TRBV5-1	TGCGCCAGCAATTTGGACGGACAGGGGGCCTACGAGCAGTACTTC	CASNLDGQGAYEQYF
TRBJ2-1	NA	NA	TRBV7-8	TGTGCCAGCAGCTTAGAGGTCGGGGTTAGCTCCTACAATGAGCAGTTCTTC	CASSLEVGVSSYNEQFF
TRBJ2-7	NA	NA	TRBV6-5	TGTGCCAGCGTCCGGGACTCCTACGAGCAGTACTTC	CASVRDSYEQYF
TRBJ1-5	NA	once	TRBV2	TGTGCCAGCAGTGAACAGTCCAATCAGCCCCAGCATTTT	CASSEQSNQPQHF
TRBJ1-2	TRBD1	few	TRBV10-3	TGTGCCTCCCATTTGGAGGGGGCGCCGGGCTACACCTTC	CASHLEGAPGYTF